These 27 T cell receptor beta chains came from one sample sequenced in a study of T cell responses to AZD1222 COVID-19 vaccine. Repertoires were generated with immunoSEQ multiplex PCR, while TCRdb's copy carries only in-frame clones and drops some. Found here are over 110,000 clones, around 90% of them singletons; the top ten hold approximately 1.6%. The sample in question was peripheral blood, obtained 28 days after the second AZD1222 dose. The receptors were gathered from an adult who received the AZD1222 COVID-19 vaccine.

About this clone: The junction departs from germline at one end; a sequencing error may be responsible. The rearrangement links TRBV13 to TRBJ2-5, with 11 bases matching TRBD2. Germline assignment: CDR1 PRHDT and CDR2 FYEKMQ (reference sequence). The CDR3 length is 14 residues. CDR3 coding DNA: TGTGCCAGCAGCCTAGGACTAGCGGGAGAGACCCAGTACTTC. It codes for CASSLGLAGETQYF.

V gene TRBV6-5 combines with J gene TRBJ2-1; D perhaps matches TRBD2 (5 bases). The CDR3 length is 16 residues. Trimming removed 5 bases from V and 2 bases from J, with 16 bases in between. The germline V gene has CDR1 MNHEY and CDR2 SVGAGI. CDR3 in amino acids: CASSNLKRRAYNEQFF. The DNA of the CDR3 is TGTGCCAGCAGTAACTTGAAGCGGAGAGCCTACAATGAGCAGTTCTTC.

V usage is TRBV11-2 and J usage is TRBJ2-1, with unresolved D. Germline V lookup: CDR1 SGHAT, CDR2 FQNNGV. The CDR3 has 15 residues. The ends were cut back, 1 base at V and 0 bases at J, with 7 bases in the middle. CDR3: CASSLVASSYNEQFF. CDR3 in DNA: TGTGCCAGCAGCTTAGTAGCTAGCTCCTACAATGAGCAGTTCTTC.

V and J are TRBV11-2 and TRBJ2-5; 8 bases align to TRBD1. The V segment lost 7 bases and the J segment 5 bases; nucleotides outside the gene matches: 15. Germline CDR1 SGHAT, CDR2 FQNNGV. This CDR3 is built from 16 residues. The CDR3 region has the DNA TGTGCCAGCACCTCAGCTAGTGCGACAGGGGTCGAGACCCAGTACTTC. Protein: CASTSASATGVETQYF.

The chain couples TRBV4-1 to TRBJ1-1; 7 bases align to TRBD1. This CDR3 is 13 amino acids long. Trimming removed 2 bases from V and 6 bases from J; junction bases left unmatched: 3. Per the germline V gene, CDR1 is MGHRA and CDR2 is YSYEKL. Written as DNA, the CDR3 is TGCGCCAGCAGCCAAACTACAGGGGCTGAAGCTTTCTTT. This translates into CASSQTTGAEAFF.

The chain has TRBV5-6 and TRBJ2-7; D is ambiguous. V gave up 1 base and J gave up 0 bases, with 11 bases separating them. The germline V gene encodes CDR1 SGHDT and CDR2 YYEEEE. This CDR3 region has 15 residues. The CDR3 is CASSLWRTSSYEQYF. CDR3 DNA: TGTGCCAGCAGCTTGTGGCGGACGAGCTCCTACGAGCAGTACTTC.

A single count supports this clone. The gene calls are TRBV19 and TRBJ1-1; D perhaps matches TRBD1 (6 bases). The CDR3 has 12 residues. V was cut by 5 bases and J by 8 bases, with 12 bases left in between. Germline V gene lookup returns CDR1 LNHDA and CDR2 SQIVND (reference sequence). In nucleotides, the CDR3 is TGTGCCAGTAGTCGCCACAGGGAGGAAGCTTTCTTT. Translated: CASSRHREEAFF.

This chain links TRBV6-6 with TRBJ2-3, with D perhaps matching TRBD2 (6 bases). The CDR3 length is 16 residues. Germline V CDR1 and CDR2: MNHNY, SVGAGI (reference sequence). The germline V and J ends were trimmed by 8 bases and 6 bases, with 24 bases remaining between them. The CDR3 sequence is CASRGKAGLRPDTQYF. The CDR3, as DNA: TGTGCCAGCCGGGGAAAAGCGGGCCTAAGGCCCGATACGCAGTATTTT.

The chain joins TRBV28 to TRBJ1-2; 9 positions match TRBD1. Germline loops: CDR1 MDHEN, CDR2 SYDVKM. J gave up 7 bases and V 4 bases, and 7 bases lay outside the gene matches. CDR3 length: 14 residues. In DNA form, the CDR3 reads TGTGCCAGCAGTTCGGGACAGGGACGTAGTGGCTACACCTTC. Translation gives CASSSGQGRSGYTF.

The V call is TRBV10-3, the J call TRBJ1-2; tentative D call: TRBD1 (6 bases). The germline CDR1 and CDR2 sequences are ENHRY and SYGVKD. The CDR3 is 14 amino acids. V was shortened by 10 bases and J by 8 bases, with 23 bases between the two germline ends. The CDR3 loop reads CANKPVAGEGGYTF. The CDR3 region has the DNA TGTGCCAACAAGCCGGTCGCAGGGGAAGGCGGCTACACCTTC.

The rearrangement joins TRBV6-5 to TRBJ2-1; D possibly matches TRBD1 or TRBD2 (5 bases each). The germline CDR1 and CDR2 sequences are MNHEY and SVGAGI. This CDR3 is built from 14 residues. The V end was cut by 7 bases, the J end by 9 bases, with 19 bases between. In DNA form, the CDR3 reads TGTGCCAGCAAGGAAAGCCTTGGGGCGGGTGAGCAGTTCTTC. Its protein is CASKESLGAGEQFF.

The rearrangement joins TRBV28 to TRBJ2-1; 9 positions match TRBD2. Looked up from germline, CDR1 is MDHEN and CDR2 is SYDVKM. J was trimmed by 8 bases and V by 2 bases; bases with no gene match: 10. The CDR3 spans 16 residues. Here the CDR3 reads CASSLALAGGPYEQFF. The CDR3 DNA sequence: TGTGCCAGCAGTTTAGCTTTGGCGGGAGGGCCTTATGAGCAGTTCTTC.

The chain couples TRBV5-1 to TRBJ2-7, with D possibly TRBD1 on 6 matching bases. The CDR3 is made up of 14 amino acids. The germline V and J ends were trimmed by 0 bases and 3 bases, with 10 bases remaining between them. Germline lookup yields CDR1 SGHRS and CDR2 YFSETQ. CDR3 loop: CASSLAGTNYEQYF. CDR3 coding DNA: TGCGCCAGCAGCTTGGCCGGGACAAACTACGAGCAGTACTTC.

The V call is TRBV28, the J call TRBJ2-7; no definite D call. V dropped 5 bases and J dropped 2 bases, with 10 bases sitting between them. Germline lookup yields CDR1 MDHEN and CDR2 SYDVKM. This CDR3 has 13 residues. In DNA, the CDR3 is TGTGCCAGCAGTCTATTCATAACCTACGAGCAGTACTTC. This codes for CASSLFITYEQYF.

The V call is TRBV6-6, the J call TRBJ1-6; a weak D match, TRBD1 (6 bases). The CDR3 is made up of 17 amino acids. From germline, CDR1 is MNHNY and CDR2 SVGAGI (reference sequence). The V end was cut by 5 bases, the J end by 9 bases, with 23 bases between. The CDR3 here is CASSRTLNQGIGSPLHF. The CDR3 nucleotides are TGTGCCAGCAGTCGAACCTTAAATCAGGGGATAGGTTCACCCCTCCACTTT.

V usage is TRBV27 and J usage is TRBJ1-6; 7 bases agree with TRBD1. Germline CDR1 reads MNHEY; CDR2 reads SMNVEV (reference sequence). The CDR3 loop spans 15 amino acids. V trimming: 5 bases; J trimming: 7 bases; junction bases outside the gene matches: 8. The CDR3, as DNA: TGTGCCAGCAGTAATGGACAGGTGACGAATTCACCCCTCCACTTT. Amino acid sequence: CASSNGQVTNSPLHF.

The genes are TRBV7-3 and TRBJ2-1; a weak D match, TRBD2 (6 bases). The V gene lost 2 bases and the J gene lost 9 bases, with 20 bases spanning the gap. The CDR3 contains 16 residues. Germline assignment: CDR1 SGHTA and CDR2 FQGTGA. CDR3 sequence: CASSLEGSARRGEQFF. In DNA form, the CDR3 reads TGTGCCAGCAGCTTAGAAGGGAGTGCCCGGCGGGGTGAGCAGTTCTTC.

The chain joins TRBV12-3 or TRBV12-4 to TRBJ1-1, with D hard to call. This CDR3 has 13 residues. V lost 4 bases, J lost 1 base, and 7 bases lay in between. CDR3 DNA: TGTGCCAGCAGTTCGGTGGCGAACACTGAAGCTTTCTTT. Its translation is CASSSVANTEAFF.

In its sample, this clone was seen a few times. The V and J genes are TRBV6-6 and TRBJ2-3; D not resolved. Germline V lookup: CDR1 MNHNY, CDR2 SVGAGI (reference sequence). There are 14 residues in the CDR3. V dropped 8 bases and J dropped 3 bases, with 15 bases sitting between them. The CDR3, as DNA: TGTGCCAGCGGATCTACCCCCCTAACAGATACGCAGTATTTT. Encoded protein: CASGSTPLTDTQYF.

The chain employs TRBV28 and TRBJ2-3; D is unresolved. Trimming took 1 base from V and 0 from J, leaving 8 bases between them. The germline CDR1 and CDR2 sequences are MDHEN and SYDVKM. The CDR3 spans 15 residues. The CDR3 reads CASSLLGLSTDTQYF. The CDR3 region has the DNA TGTGCCAGCAGTTTATTAGGGCTGAGCACAGATACGCAGTATTTT. Full variable domain (missing parts from reference TRBV28 and TRBJ2-3): DVKVTQSSRYLVKRTGEKVFLECVQDMDHENMFWYRQDPGLGLRLIYFSYDVKMKEKGDIPEGYSVSREKKERFSLILESASTNQTSMYLCASSLLGLSTDTQYFGPGTRLTVL.

The chain joins TRBV7-2 to TRBJ2-7; tentatively, D is TRBD2 (6 bases). V was clipped by 0 bases and J by 3 bases, with 12 bases between them. The CDR3 contains 15 residues. CDR1 SGHTA and CDR2 FQGNSA come from the germline V gene. CDR3 DNA: TGTGCCAGCAGCTTAGCCCTTAGCGGCCTCTACGAGCAGTACTTC. The encoded protein is CASSLALSGLYEQYF.

This chain links TRBV5-6 with TRBJ2-4, with D tentatively TRBD1 or TRBD2 (5 bases each). This CDR3 has 18 residues. Germline V lookup: CDR1 SGHDT, CDR2 YYEEEE. V was clipped by 2 bases and J by 4 bases, with 22 bases between them. CDR3 DNA sequence: TGTGCCAGCAGCTTTCGTGGGGCTAGACGGGGACCGAAAAACATTCAGTACTTC. It specifies CASSFRGARRGPKNIQYF.

The rearrangement links TRBV5-1 to TRBJ2-5; D perhaps matches TRBD1 (6 bases). V was cut by 4 bases and J by 2 bases, with 9 bases left in between. Germline-derived CDR1 and CDR2 are SGHRS and YFSETQ. The CDR3 consists of 13 residues. The CDR3 reads CASSRGQQETQYF. The CDR3 DNA reads TGCGCCAGCAGCCGCGGACAGCAAGAGACCCAGTACTTC.

With respect to this clone: Its ends do not fully match the called genes, so a read error is possible. This chain links TRBV3-1 (or the pseudogene TRBV3-2) with TRBJ2-4; D possibly uses TRBD1 or TRBD2 (5 bases each). CDR1 and CDR2 from the germline V gene are LGHDT and YNNKEL (reference sequence). The CDR3 covers 13 residues. The CDR3 DNA is TGTGCCAGCAGCCAAGGACGGGGCAGTCCAGGACACTTC. Translation: CASSQGRGSPGHF.

This clone has more than one count but fewer than ten. J is TRBJ1-6 and V is TRBV19, with 8 bases fitting TRBD1. V lost 6 bases to trimming and J lost 12 bases; unmatched junction nucleotides: 13. The CDR3 has 15 residues. In germline, CDR1 is LNHDA, CDR2 SQIVND (reference sequence). The CDR3, as DNA: TGTGCCAGTAGCCCGACAGGGGCTCTTTATAGACCCCTCCACTTT. Protein: CASSPTGALYRPLHF.

The V gene is TRBV7-9, the J gene TRBJ1-2; 7 bases match TRBD1. The germline V gene encodes CDR1 SEHNR and CDR2 FQNEAQ (reference sequence). J gave up 5 bases and V 5 bases, and 2 bases lay outside the gene matches. The CDR3 extends over 12 amino acids. The CDR3 reads CASSRTGYGYTF. In DNA form, the CDR3 reads TGTGCCAGCAGCCGGACAGGTTATGGCTACACCTTC.

This clone was seen once. The chain combines TRBV5-1 with TRBJ2-3; 9 bases agree with TRBD1. V lost 0 bases, J lost 5 bases, and 4 bases stayed unmatched. The CDR3 extends over 15 amino acids. Germline CDR1 SGHRS, CDR2 YFSETQ. The CDR3 nucleotides are TGCGCCAGCAGCTTGGAGGGACAGGGAATAGATACGCAGTATTTT. It yields the protein CASSLEGQGIDTQYF.